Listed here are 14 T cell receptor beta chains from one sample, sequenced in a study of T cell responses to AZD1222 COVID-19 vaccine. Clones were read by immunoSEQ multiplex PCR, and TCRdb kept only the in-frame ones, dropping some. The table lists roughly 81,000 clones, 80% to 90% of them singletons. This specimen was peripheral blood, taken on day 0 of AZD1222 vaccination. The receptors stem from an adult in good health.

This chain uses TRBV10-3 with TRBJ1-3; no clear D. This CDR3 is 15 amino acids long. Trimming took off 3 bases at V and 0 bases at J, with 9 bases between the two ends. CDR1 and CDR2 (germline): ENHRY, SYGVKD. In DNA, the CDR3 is TGTGCCATCAGTGACCCAGTCAACTCTGGAAACACCATATATTTT. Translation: CAISDPVNSGNTIYF.

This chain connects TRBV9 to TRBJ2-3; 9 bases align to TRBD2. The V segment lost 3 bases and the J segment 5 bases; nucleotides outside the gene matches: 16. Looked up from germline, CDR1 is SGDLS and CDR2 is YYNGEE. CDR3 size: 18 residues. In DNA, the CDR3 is TGTGCCAGCAGCGCCAACACCCCTTGGCTAGCGGGAAAAGATACGCAGTATTTT. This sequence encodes CASSANTPWLAGKDTQYF.

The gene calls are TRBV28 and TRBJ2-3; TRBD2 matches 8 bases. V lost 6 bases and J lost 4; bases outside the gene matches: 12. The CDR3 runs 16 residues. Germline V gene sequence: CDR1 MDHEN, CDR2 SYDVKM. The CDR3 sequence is CASSLRTGGPPDTQYF. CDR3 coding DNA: TGTGCCAGCAGCCTAAGAACGGGAGGGCCCCCAGATACGCAGTATTTT.

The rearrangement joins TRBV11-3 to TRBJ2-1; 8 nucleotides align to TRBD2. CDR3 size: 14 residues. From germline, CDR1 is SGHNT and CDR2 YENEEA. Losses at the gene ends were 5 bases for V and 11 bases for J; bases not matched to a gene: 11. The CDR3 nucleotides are TGTGCCAGCAGCGGGGCCACGGGACTAGGGAAGCAGTTCTTC. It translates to CASSGATGLGKQFF.

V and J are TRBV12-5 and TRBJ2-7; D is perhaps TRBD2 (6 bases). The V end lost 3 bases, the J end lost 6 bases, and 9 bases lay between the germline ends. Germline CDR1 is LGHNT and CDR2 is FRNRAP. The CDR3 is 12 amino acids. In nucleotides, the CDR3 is TGTGCTAGTGGTTTAGAGGAGGGCGAGCAGTACTTC. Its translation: CASGLEEGEQYF.

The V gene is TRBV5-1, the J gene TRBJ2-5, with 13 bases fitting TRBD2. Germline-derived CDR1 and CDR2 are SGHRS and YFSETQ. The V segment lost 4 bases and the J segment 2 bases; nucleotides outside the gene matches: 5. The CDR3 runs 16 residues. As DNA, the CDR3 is TGCGCCAGCAGCGGAGGGACTAGCGGGAAGCAAGAGACCCAGTACTTC. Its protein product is CASSGGTSGKQETQYF. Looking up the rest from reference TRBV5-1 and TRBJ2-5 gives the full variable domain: KAGVTQTPRYLIKTRGQQVTLSCSPISGHRSVSWYQQTPGQGLQFLFEYFSETQRNKGNFPGRFSGRQFSNSRSEMNVSTLELGDSALYLCASSGGTSGKQETQYFGPGTRLLVL.

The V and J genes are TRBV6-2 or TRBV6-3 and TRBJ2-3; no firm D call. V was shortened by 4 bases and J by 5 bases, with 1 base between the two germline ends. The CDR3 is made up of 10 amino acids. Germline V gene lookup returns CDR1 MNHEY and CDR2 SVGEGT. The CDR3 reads CASSLDTQYF. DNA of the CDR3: TGTGCCAGCAGTTTAGATACGCAGTATTTT.

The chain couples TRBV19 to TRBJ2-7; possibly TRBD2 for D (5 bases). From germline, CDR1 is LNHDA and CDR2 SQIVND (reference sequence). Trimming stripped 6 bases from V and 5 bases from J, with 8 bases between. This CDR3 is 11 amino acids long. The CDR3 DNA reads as TGTGCCAGTAGGTCGGGGAACGAGCAGTACTTC. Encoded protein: CASRSGNEQYF.

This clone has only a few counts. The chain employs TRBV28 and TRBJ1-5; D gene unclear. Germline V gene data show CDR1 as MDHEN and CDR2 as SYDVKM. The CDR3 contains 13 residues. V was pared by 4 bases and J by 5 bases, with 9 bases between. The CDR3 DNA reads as TGTGCCAGCAGTTCCGTCCTCTATCAGCCCCAGCATTTT. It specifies CASSSVLYQPQHF.

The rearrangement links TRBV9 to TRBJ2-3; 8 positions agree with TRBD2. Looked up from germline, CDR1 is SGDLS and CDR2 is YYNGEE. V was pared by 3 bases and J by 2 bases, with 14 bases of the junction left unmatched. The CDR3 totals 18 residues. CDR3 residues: CASSAPSSGILLTDTQYF. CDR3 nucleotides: TGTGCCAGCAGCGCACCAAGTAGCGGGATCCTTCTCACAGATACGCAGTATTTT.

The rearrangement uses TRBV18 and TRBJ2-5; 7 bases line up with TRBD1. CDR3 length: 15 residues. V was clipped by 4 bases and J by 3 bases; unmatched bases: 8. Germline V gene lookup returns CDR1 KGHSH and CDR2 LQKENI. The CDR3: CASSLGQSGEETQYF. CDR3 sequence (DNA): TGTGCCAGCTCACTGGGACAGTCCGGTGAAGAGACCCAGTACTTC. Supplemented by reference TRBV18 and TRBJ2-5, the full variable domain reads NAGVMQNPRHLVRRRGQEARLRCSPMKGHSHVYWYRQLPEEGLKFMVYLQKENIIDESGMPKERFSAEFPKEGPSILRIQQVVRGDSAAYFCASSLGQSGEETQYFGPGTRLLVL.

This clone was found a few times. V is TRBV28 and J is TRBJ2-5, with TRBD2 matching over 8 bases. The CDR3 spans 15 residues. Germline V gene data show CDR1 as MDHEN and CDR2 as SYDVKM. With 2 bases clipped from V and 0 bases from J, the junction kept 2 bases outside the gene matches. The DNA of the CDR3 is TGTGCCAGCAGTTTAACTAGCGGTTACCAAGAGACCCAGTACTTC. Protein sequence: CASSLTSGYQETQYF.

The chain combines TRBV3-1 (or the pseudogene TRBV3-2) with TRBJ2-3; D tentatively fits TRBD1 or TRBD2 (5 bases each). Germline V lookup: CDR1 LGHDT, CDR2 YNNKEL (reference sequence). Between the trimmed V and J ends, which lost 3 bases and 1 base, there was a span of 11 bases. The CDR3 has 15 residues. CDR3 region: CASSHPWDGTDTQYF. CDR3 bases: TGTGCCAGCAGCCACCCTTGGGACGGCACAGATACGCAGTATTTT.

CDR3 nucleotide sequence: TGTGCCAGTAGTATCTTCGGGACAGGGTCGGACGGGGAGCTGTTTTTT. This codes for CASSIFGTGSDGELFF. The chain has TRBV19 and TRBJ2-2; 9 bases line up with TRBD1. Per the germline V gene, CDR1 is LNHDA and CDR2 is SQIVND (reference sequence). The trim removed 3 bases at V and 7 bases at J, leaving 9 bases unmatched. The CDR3 length is 16 residues. The variable domain in full, with the rest retrieved from reference TRBV19 and TRBJ2-2, is DGGITQSPKYLFRKEGQNVTLSCEQNLNHDAMYWYRQDPGQGLRLIYYSQIVNDFQKGDIAEGYSVSREKKESFPLTVTSAQKNPTAFYLCASSIFGTGSDGELFFGEGSRLTVL.